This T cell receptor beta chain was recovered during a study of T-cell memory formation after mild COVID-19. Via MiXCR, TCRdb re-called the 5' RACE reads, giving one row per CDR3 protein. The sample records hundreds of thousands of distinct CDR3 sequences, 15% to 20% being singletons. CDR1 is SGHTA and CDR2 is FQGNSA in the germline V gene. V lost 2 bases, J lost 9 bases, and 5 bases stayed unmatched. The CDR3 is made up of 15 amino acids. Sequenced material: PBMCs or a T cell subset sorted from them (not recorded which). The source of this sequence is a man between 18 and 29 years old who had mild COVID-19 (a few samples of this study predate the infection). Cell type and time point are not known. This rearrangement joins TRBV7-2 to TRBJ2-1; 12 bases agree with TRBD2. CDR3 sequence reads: CASSLWPSGGAEQFF. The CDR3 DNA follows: TGTGCCAGCAGCTTATGGCCTAGCGGGGGGGCTGAGCAGTTCTTC. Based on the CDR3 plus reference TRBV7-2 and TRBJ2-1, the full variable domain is GAGVSQSPSNKVTEKGKDVELRCDPISGHTALYWYRQSLGQGLEFLIYFQGNSAPDKSGLPSDRFSAERTGGSVSTLTIQRTQQEDSAVYLCASSLWPSGGAEQFFGPGTRLTVL.